This T cell receptor (beta chain) was found in a study of CXCR3-negative and CXCR3-positive naive CD8 T cells. Whole-study findings and limits: Greater hydrophobicity was found in TRB CDR3s of CXCR3-positive naive cells than of CXCR3-negative naive cells.

Notes on this clonotype: The antigen is not known.

UMI labels and 5' RACE were used to prepare the TRB cDNA libraries. For each CDR3 protein, TCRdb gives one entry from its re-call of the 5' RACE reads, without DNA. The repertoire table contains over 150,000 distinct CDR3 sequences. The germline V gene has CDR1 SQVTM and CDR2 ANQGSEA. This CDR3 contains 14 residues. Sequenced sample: naive CXCR3+ CD8+ T cells from blood. As to subset: CD45RO-CCR7+CD27+CD95- naive CD8+ T cells expressing CXCR3 (TNR3+). The chain combines TRBV29-1 with TRBJ1-3; TCRdb returns TRBD1, unconfirmable since there is no DNA. The origin of this receptor is a human donor in good health. Some clones in this sample may be carry-over from other donors' samples. Here the CDR3 reads CSAKQVPSGNTIYF.